This T cell receptor (beta chain) was documented in a study of blood T cell repertoires in COVID-19. Across the whole study: The samples span acute and convalescent COVID-19 from the United States, Italy and Spain. Sources were T cells, B-cell-depleted T cells, or PBMCs; the material itself was cDNA or gDNA.

V lost 4 bases, J lost 0 bases, and 10 bases stayed unmatched. This CDR3 spans 16 amino acids. CDR1 and CDR2 from the germline V gene are SQVTM and ANQGSEA. The study recruited people aged about 18 to 95 years across around 23 US areas. Cohort allocation depended upon clinical history that participants reported. Sequencing used immunoSEQ multiplex PCR; TCRdb keeps in-frame clones, though not all of them. The profile shows roughly 400,000 clones, under 90% of them singletons. Sequencing was done on a sample of PBMCs or T cells enriched from blood (not recorded which). The origin of this receptor is a woman in her twenties or thirties who had recovered from COVID-19. This chain links TRBV29-1 with TRBJ1-2, with 8 positions matching TRBD1. The CDR3, as DNA: TGCAGCGTTGGGGGACAGGTCTCGACCGCTAACTATGGCTACACCTTC. The encoded protein is CSVGGQVSTANYGYTF.